This TCR beta chain emerged from a study of identical twins. Study findings and constraints: Zero-insertion analyses could be partly confounded by invariant MAIT and iNKT cells.

Trimming cost V 4 bases and J 8 bases, with 20 bases left between them. The germline gives CDR1 DFQATT, CDR2 SNEGSKA (reference sequence). The CDR3 is 14 residues long. Comments on this clonotype: Its specificity is unknown.

TCRdb analysed the 5' RACE reads with MiXCR anew, one entry per CDR3 protein. The table has 500,000 to 600,000 distinct CDR3 sequences, 22% seen once; the top ten hold around 0.9%. This sample was also put to use in a study of T cells expressing NK-cell markers. In that study: These clonotypes, the leaders elsewhere, also led the CD3+CD56-NKG2C+ fraction in four donors.

Source material: CD4+ T cells sorted from blood. The sequence was obtained from a woman aged 18-29 years in good health. The chain employs TRBV20-1 and TRBJ1-2, with a tentative D call TRBD1 (6 bases). The CDR3 DNA is TGCAGTGCTAAGGGACACCCGACAGTAGGAGGCTACACCTTC. This codes for CSAKGHPTVGGYTF.